The entry that follows covers one T cell receptor beta chain sequence. Its antigen is not identified. The data are from a study of radiation and T cells in renal cell carcinoma. The overall study: Nephrectomy followed 15 Gy stereotactic body radiation by 4 weeks.

Noted time point: baseline pretreatment blood. Treatment specified: 15 Gy SBRT to primary tumor, nephrectomy 4 weeks later. Clear cell pathology was present in this patient's renal cell carcinoma. Data came from immunoSEQ multiplex PCR; TCRdb stores just in-frame clones and leaves some out. The sample lists roughly 120,000 clones; roughly 80% were seen once. Study-level results: In blood, top tumor clones expanded by 2 weeks, shrinking by 4. No pretreatment tumor biopsies were available for baseline clonotypes.

The starting material was blood, obtained from a patient whose treatment included radiotherapy and nephrectomy. This receptor was obtained from a woman aged 60 to 75 with renal cell carcinoma.

The DNA of the CDR3 is TGTGCCAGCCGCGTTCGGACAGGGGAAGGCTATGGCTACACCTTC. Protein: CASRVRTGEGYGYTF. The chain joins TRBV19 to TRBJ1-2, with 9 positions matching TRBD1. This CDR3 has 15 amino acids. The trim removed 9 bases at V and 4 bases at J, leaving 12 bases unmatched. The germline CDR1 and CDR2 sequences are LNHDA and SQIVND (reference sequence).